This T cell receptor beta chain was observed in a study of cytomegalovirus exposure and HLA in healthy donors. At the level of the study: HLA-typed donors were the source of about 90 million unique TCRs held in an early data release.

The study's findings and limits: A list of more than 150 TCR beta chains associated with cytomegalovirus was given. A later analysis linked a missense DCLRE1C variant to TCR beta V- and J-gene trimming.

This clone was detected once. Its target is unknown. The PCR contained 60 Vbeta and 13 Jbeta primers. Assay: immunoSEQ multiplex PCR; the TCRdb copy retains only in-frame clones and omits some. The sample yields 100,000 or so clones, roughly 82% seen once. The CDR3 runs 12 residues. Per the germline V gene, CDR1 is SEHNR and CDR2 is FQNEAQ (reference sequence). V was shortened by 5 bases and J by 8 bases, with 10 bases between the two germline ends. This clonotype was obtained from a woman in her late teens or twenties in good health and CMV-seronegative. The chain couples TRBV7-9 to TRBJ2-1; possibly TRBD2 for D (5 bases). What was sequenced was PBMCs. CDR3 in amino acids: CASSPYSDEQFF. The CDR3 DNA sequence: TGTGCCAGCAGCCCTTATAGCGATGAGCAGTTCTTC.